The rows below give T cell receptor beta chains drawn from one sample of a study of blood T cell repertoires in COVID-19. Assay: immunoSEQ multiplex PCR; the TCRdb copy retains only in-frame clones and omits some. The sample holds some 120,000 clones, approximately 84% seen once. Input material: peripheral blood. The source of these receptors is a man aged 70 or older with acute or convalescent COVID-19. Each CDR3 is given with its conserved first and last residue. D genes are given only for firm matches. Part of the rows lack a size; the others show once, few, many or a class for expanded clones.

d_call j_call clone_size v_call cdr3_nt cdr3_aa
TRBD1 TRBJ1-2 NA TRBV15 TGTGCCACCAGCAGAGATTACAGGGGAAACTATGGCTACACCTTC CATSRDYRGNYGYTF
TRBD1 TRBJ2-1 NA TRBV5-1 TGCGCCAGCAGGGGACAGGAGGGGAACAATGAGCAGTTCTTC CASRGQEGNNEQFF
NA TRBJ1-1 NA TRBV20-1 TGCAGTGCTAGGAAAGGGGCTGAAGCTTTCTTT CSARKGAEAFF
NA TRBJ1-6 NA TRBV25-1 TGTGCCAGCAGTAATTGGACGGGAAATTCACCCCTCCACTTT CASSNWTGNSPLHF
TRBD1 TRBJ1-1 NA TRBV18 TGTGCCAGCTCACCGCGGACAGGGCGGCAGGGCACTGAAGCTTTCTTT CASSPRTGRQGTEAFF
TRBD2 TRBJ2-4 many TRBV24-1 TGTGCCACCAGTGGCGGGGGAAACATTCAGTACTTC CATSGGGNIQYF
NA TRBJ1-4 NA TRBV24-1 TGTGCCACCAGTGACCCTGCACTAGGAGAAAAACTGTTTTTT CATSDPALGEKLFF
NA TRBJ2-5 few TRBV9 TGTGCCAGCAGTTGGGGGACAACACAAGAGACCCAGTACTTC CASSWGTTQETQYF
NA TRBJ2-7 NA TRBV12-3/TRBV12-4 TGTGCCAGCAGTACAGGGATCCAGCAGTACTTC CASSTGIQQYF
NA TRBJ1-2 NA TRBV7-8 TGTGCCAGCAGCTTAGCAGGGGGAGATGGCTACACCTTC CASSLAGGDGYTF
TRBD1 TRBJ2-7 few TRBV5-1 TGCGCCAGCAGCTTCGACAGGGTCTACGAGCAGTACTTC CASSFDRVYEQYF
NA TRBJ1-2 NA TRBV6-5 TGTGCCAGCAGCCCATCCGGGGCTAACTATGGCTACACCTTC CASSPSGANYGYTF
TRBD1 TRBJ1-2 NA TRBV7-9 TGTGCCAGCAGCTTAGTGGGTCAGGGGGGCCTCGGTGGCTACACCTTC CASSLVGQGGLGGYTF
NA TRBJ2-7 NA TRBV5-4 TGTGCCAGCAGCTTGGTAGGGGCCAGCTCCTACGAGCAGTACTTC CASSLVGASSYEQYF